Presented here are 30 T cell receptor beta chains from one specimen sequenced in a study of shared clonotypes between healthy human individuals (dated by TCRdb to the early 2020s). Library generation was performed with the immunoSEQ multiplex PCR assay. The source is immuneACCESS, and TCRdb retained only in-frame sequences with V and J called. Part of the clones is not carried over; for the studies checked, unresolved V genes explain less than half of this, and the remainder is unexplained. This sample comprises over a million clones, roughly 96% of them detected only once. The ten largest clones take up approximately 1.1% of the sample. The specimen was naive CD4+ T cells sorted from blood. In light of the paper, this sample's cell subset or site label describes: CD45RA+ positively selected. The receptors derive from a man aged 30 to 45 in good health.

The V and J genes are TRBV19 and TRBJ1-1; D ambiguous. This CDR3 spans 12 amino acids. V dropped 3 bases and J dropped 5 bases, with 7 bases sitting between them. Germline CDR1 and CDR2: LNHDA and SQIVND (reference sequence). In DNA, the CDR3 is TGTGCCAGTAGTATCGTAGCTACTGAAGCTTTCTTT. It is translated as CASSIVATEAFF.

This clone turned up a few times. At the DNA level, this CDR3 is encoded by other sequences in the same sample as well. The chain is built from TRBV10-1 and TRBJ2-7; the D is unclear. The V gene's germline CDR1 is WNHNN and CDR2 SYGVQD (reference sequence). The CDR3 consists of 13 residues. V was shortened by 3 bases and J by 0 bases, with 6 bases between the two germline ends. The CDR3 nucleotides read TGCGCCAGCAGTGAAGATAGCTCCTACGAGCAGTACTTC. Its translation is CASSEDSSYEQYF.

The V gene is TRBV19, the J gene TRBJ2-3; 7 bases match TRBD1. V lost 6 bases, J lost 4 bases, and 7 bases stayed unmatched. This CDR3 region has 14 residues. CDR1 is LNHDA and CDR2 is SQIVND in the germline V gene (reference sequence). This CDR3 is CASRRGRGADTQYF. For the CDR3, the DNA is TGTGCCAGTAGGAGGGGGCGCGGCGCAGATACGCAGTATTTT.

The chain is built from TRBV5-1 and TRBJ2-7, with a weak D call TRBD2 (5 bases). The CDR3 extends over 14 amino acids. CDR1 and CDR2 from the germline V gene are SGHRS and YFSETQ. With 1 base removed from V and 5 bases from J, the gap between germline ends came to 13 bases. The CDR3 here is CASSLYPSSNEQYF. The DNA for the CDR3 is TGCGCCAGCAGCTTGTATCCTAGCAGCAACGAGCAGTACTTC.

The chain carries TRBV7-2 and TRBJ2-5; D gene ambiguous. Germline lookup yields CDR1 SGHTA and CDR2 FQGNSA. V was cut by 0 bases and J by 5 bases, with 7 bases left in between. The CDR3 consists of 13 residues. CDR3 sequence (DNA): TGTGCCAGCAGCTTAGCGCGTCGGGAGACCCAGTACTTC. It yields the protein CASSLARRETQYF. The whole variable domain, remainder taken from reference TRBV7-2 and TRBJ2-5, is GAGVSQSPSNKVTEKGKDVELRCDPISGHTALYWYRQSLGQGLEFLIYFQGNSAPDKSGLPSDRFSAERTGGSVSTLTIQRTQQEDSAVYLCASSLARRETQYFGPGTRLLVL.

Turning to this clone: The same CDR3 arises from other DNA sequences in this sample as well. The rearrangement uses TRBV20-1 and TRBJ2-7; no clear D gene. This CDR3 region has 9 residues. V was trimmed by 3 bases and J by 3 bases, leaving 0 bases between them. CDR1 and CDR2 from the germline V gene are DFQATT and SNEGSKA (reference sequence). The CDR3 loop reads CSASYEQYF. In nucleotides, the CDR3 is TGCAGTGCTAGCTACGAGCAGTACTTC.

The gene calls are TRBV5-6 and TRBJ1-2, with D maybe TRBD1 (6 bases). V was shortened by 4 bases and J by 4 bases, with 20 bases between the two germline ends. The germline gives CDR1 SGHDT, CDR2 YYEEEE. The CDR3 contains 16 residues. CDR3 in DNA: TGTGCCAGCAGCAAATGGGAGGGACACGGATTCTATGGCTACACCTTC. Translation gives CASSKWEGHGFYGYTF.

The chain is built from TRBV11-2 and TRBJ2-7; D not certain. This CDR3 contains 15 residues. Per the germline V gene, CDR1 is SGHAT and CDR2 is FQNNGV. V shed 1 base and J shed 2 bases, with 12 bases lying between them. This CDR3 is CASSLVPLTPYEQYF. CDR3 DNA sequence: TGTGCCAGCAGCTTAGTCCCACTGACACCCTACGAGCAGTACTTC.

The rearrangement joins TRBV5-1 to TRBJ2-1, with a possible D match to TRBD2 (5 bases). Germline V gene lookup returns CDR1 SGHRS and CDR2 YFSETQ. The V end was cut by 1 base, the J end by 9 bases, with 17 bases between. The CDR3 extends over 15 amino acids. Here the CDR3 reads CASSLIGLAEGEQFF. The DNA for the CDR3 is TGCGCCAGCAGCTTGATTGGCCTGGCCGAGGGTGAGCAGTTCTTC.

The chain has TRBV6-4 and TRBJ2-2, with TRBD2 as a possible D gene (6 bases). The CDR3 spans 15 residues. Trimming removed 6 bases from V and 0 bases from J, with 11 bases in between. Germline assignment: CDR1 MRHNA and CDR2 SNTAGT. CDR3 sequence reads: CASSLLASNTGELFF. The DNA of the CDR3 is TGTGCCAGCAGCCTCCTAGCGTCGAACACCGGGGAGCTGTTTTTT.

The V call is TRBV7-9, the J call TRBJ1-4; 10 bases match TRBD1. The V and J ends lost 3 bases and 1 base, in that order; junction bases with no gene match: 5. The CDR3 sequence is 17 residues long. Germline-derived CDR1 and CDR2 are SEHNR and FQNEAQ (reference sequence). Written as DNA, the CDR3 is TGTGCCAGCAGCTTCTTGACAGGGGGCATAACTAATGAAAAACTGTTTTTT. Translating it yields CASSFLTGGITNEKLFF.

This chain uses TRBV2 with TRBJ2-5; D is tentatively TRBD1 or TRBD2 (5 bases each). CDR1 is SNHLY, CDR2 FYNNEI, per germline. The V gene lost 2 bases and the J gene lost 5 bases, with 15 bases spanning the gap. This CDR3 has 15 residues. The CDR3 reads CASSELKGPLETQYF. In DNA form, the CDR3 reads TGTGCCAGCAGTGAATTAAAGGGACCCCTCGAGACCCAGTACTTC.

The chain carries TRBV6-6 and TRBJ1-5; a weak D match, TRBD1 (5 bases). The V end lost 2 bases, the J end lost 0 bases, and 11 bases lay between the germline ends. This CDR3 spans 16 amino acids. Germline CDR1 MNHNY, CDR2 SVGAGI (reference sequence). CDR3 loop: CASSYVGGNSNQPQHF. The DNA of the CDR3 is TGTGCCAGCAGTTACGTGGGGGGTAATAGCAATCAGCCCCAGCATTTT.

This chain joins TRBV5-8 and TRBJ2-3, with 7 positions matching TRBD1. Germline CDR1 is SGHTS and CDR2 is YDEGEE. The CDR3 extends over 15 amino acids. The V segment lost 1 base and the J segment 2 bases; nucleotides outside the gene matches: 4. CDR3 sequence reads: CASSLRGLPTDTQYF. Written as DNA, the CDR3 is TGTGCCAGCAGCTTGAGGGGGCTACCCACAGATACGCAGTATTTT.

V is TRBV5-4 and J is TRBJ2-7; D unresolved. This CDR3 spans 13 amino acids. Germline CDR1 reads SGHNT; CDR2 reads YYREEE (reference sequence). Trimming shortened V by 0 bases and J by 3 bases, and 7 bases separated the two germline ends. DNA of the CDR3: TGTGCCAGCAGCTTGGAGAGCCACTACGAGCAGTACTTC. This sequence encodes CASSLESHYEQYF.

V gene TRBV5-1 combines with J gene TRBJ2-7, with TRBD1 matching 8 bases. Trimming cost V 4 bases and J 7 bases; bases outside gene matches: 10. This CDR3 has 14 amino acids. In germline, CDR1 is SGHRS, CDR2 YFSETQ. CDR3 nucleotide sequence: TGCGCCAGCAGCAACCTCCAGGGGGCAGGGGAGCAGTACTTC. Translation gives CASSNLQGAGEQYF. The full variable domain, rest sourced from reference TRBV5-1 and TRBJ2-7, is KAGVTQTPRYLIKTRGQQVTLSCSPISGHRSVSWYQQTPGQGLQFLFEYFSETQRNKGNFPGRFSGRQFSNSRSEMNVSTLELGDSALYLCASSNLQGAGEQYFGPGTRLTVT.

J is TRBJ1-4 and V is TRBV10-2, with 7 bases that match TRBD1. This CDR3 contains 14 residues. Trimming removed 6 bases from V and 4 bases from J; junction bases left unmatched: 5. Per the germline V gene, CDR1 is WSHSY and CDR2 is SAAADI. For the CDR3, the DNA is TGCGCCAGCAGCCTGACAGGGAATAATGAAAAACTGTTTTTT. Residues: CASSLTGNNEKLFF.

The chain is built from TRBV4-1 and TRBJ1-5; 8 positions match TRBD1. The CDR3 spans 16 residues. Germline CDR1 MGHRA, CDR2 YSYEKL. Germline trimming cut 7 bases from V and 4 bases from J; bases unmatched to any gene: 12. The DNA for the CDR3 is TGCGCCAGCACCCCCGCCCCGGGGGACAGGAATCAGCCCCAGCATTTT. As protein: CASTPAPGDRNQPQHF.

The sample holds one count of this clone. CDR3 protein: CASSQDTGGSGGVYNEQFF. CDR3 nucleotides: TGTGCCAGCAGCCAAGATACGGGGGGTAGCGGGGGCGTATACAATGAGCAGTTCTTC. The chain employs TRBV14 and TRBJ2-1; 9 bases fit TRBD2. Trimming took 0 bases from V and 4 from J; bases not matched to a gene: 13. Germline loops: CDR1 SGHDN, CDR2 FVKESK. CDR3 length: 19 amino acids. Variable domain in full (rest from reference TRBV14 and TRBJ2-1): EAGVTQFPSHSVIEKGQTVTLRCDPISGHDNLYWYRRVMGKEIKFLLHFVKESKQDESGMPNNRFLAERTGGTYSTLKVQPAELEDSGVYFCASSQDTGGSGGVYNEQFFGPGTRLTVL.

The chain carries TRBV5-1 and TRBJ1-1, with D unclear. V lost 0 bases and J 6 bases, leaving 9 bases between the germline ends. Germline CDR1 reads SGHRS; CDR2 reads YFSETQ. This CDR3 comprises 13 residues. The chain's CDR3 is CASSLAGSPEAFF. The CDR3 nucleotides are TGCGCCAGCAGCTTGGCCGGGAGCCCTGAAGCTTTCTTT.

The J gene is TRBJ1-1, the V gene TRBV7-3, with D possibly being TRBD1 (5 bases). This CDR3 comprises 15 residues. With 2 bases removed from V and 4 bases from J, the gap between germline ends came to 14 bases. The germline CDR1 and CDR2 sequences are SGHTA and FQGTGA. The CDR3, as DNA: TGTGCCAGCAGCTTAGCCCCGGGGGGTAGCACTGAAGCTTTCTTT. The encoded protein is CASSLAPGGSTEAFF.

J is TRBJ2-3 and V is TRBV10-1, with 8 bases aligning to TRBD2. V dropped 3 bases and J dropped 3; count of bases not matched to a gene: 5. The length of the CDR3 is 15 residues. CDR1 is WNHNN, CDR2 SYGVQD, per germline (reference sequence). Here the CDR3 DNA reads TGCGCCAGCAGTGAAACGGGAGGGCGGACAGATACGCAGTATTTT. Its protein is CASSETGGRTDTQYF.

This rearrangement joins TRBV18 to TRBJ2-4; 8 bases align to TRBD2. The CDR3 loop spans 16 amino acids. The J segment lost 3 bases and the V segment lost 3 bases, leaving 7 bases of the junction unmatched. Germline V CDR1 and CDR2: KGHSH, LQKENI. This chain's CDR3 is CASSPPLLADKNIQYF. DNA for the CDR3: TGTGCCAGCTCACCCCCCCTACTAGCGGACAAAAACATTCAGTACTTC.

The chain has TRBV5-6 and TRBJ2-1; 8 nucleotides match TRBD2. This CDR3 comprises 16 residues. With V trimmed by 0 bases and J by 4 bases, 6 bases remained unmatched. CDR1 SGHDT and CDR2 YYEEEE come from the germline V gene. DNA for the CDR3: TGTGCCAGCAGCTTGGAGAGCGGGAGTCATTACAATGAGCAGTTCTTC. It specifies CASSLESGSHYNEQFF.

This clone has a single count. The chain couples TRBV2 to TRBJ2-7; D may be TRBD2 (6 bases). The CDR3 is 18 amino acids. Trimming removed 3 bases at V and 2 bases at J, with 23 bases between. Germline V gene data show CDR1 as SNHLY and CDR2 as FYNNEI. The CDR3: CASSDAESSWGDAYEQYF. The CDR3 nucleotides are TGTGCCAGCAGTGATGCGGAATCCTCTTGGGGGGACGCCTACGAGCAGTACTTC.

The chain joins TRBV2 to TRBJ2-1; 15 bases align to TRBD2. Germline V gene data show CDR1 as SNHLY and CDR2 as FYNNEI. V trimming: 6 bases; J trimming: 7 bases; junction bases outside the gene matches: 7. The CDR3 loop spans 16 amino acids. The CDR3 bases are TGTGCCAGCAGAGCTGGACTAGCGGGAGGGCCAAATGAGCAGTTCTTC. Its protein product is CASRAGLAGGPNEQFF.

V gene TRBV4-3 combines with J gene TRBJ2-7; 8 nucleotides agree with TRBD2. With V trimmed by 0 bases and J by 7 bases, 17 bases remained unmatched. Germline V gene lookup returns CDR1 LGHNA and CDR2 YSLEER. The CDR3 totals 18 residues. The CDR3 nucleotides are TGCGCCAGCAGCCAAGACTTCGGTTTGGGGGCGGGAGGCGGTGAGCAGTACTTC. Its protein is CASSQDFGLGAGGGEQYF.

The chain recombines TRBV5-1 with TRBJ1-1, with 7 bases that match TRBD1. Germline loops: CDR1 SGHRS, CDR2 YFSETQ. The J segment lost 5 bases and the V segment lost 4 bases, leaving 8 bases of the junction unmatched. The CDR3 sequence is 14 residues long. CDR3 in amino acids: CASSTRQGWTEAFF. Written as DNA, the CDR3 is TGCGCCAGCAGCACCCGACAGGGTTGGACTGAAGCTTTCTTT.

The chain links TRBV5-1 to TRBJ2-3, with 9 bases fitting TRBD1. The trim removed 7 bases at V and 4 bases at J, leaving 4 bases unmatched. This CDR3 is built from 13 residues. Germline V lookup: CDR1 SGHRS, CDR2 YFSETQ. The CDR3: CASRDRDSDTQYF. The CDR3 region has the DNA TGCGCCAGCCGGGACAGGGATTCAGATACGCAGTATTTT.

This rearrangement joins TRBV6-5 to TRBJ2-7; D remains ambiguous. Germline CDR1 and CDR2: MNHEY and SVGAGI. The CDR3 length is 14 residues. V dropped 7 bases and J dropped 0 bases, with 13 bases sitting between them. CDR3 nucleotides: TGTGCCAGCAAAGGGCGGAGAAGCTCCTACGAGCAGTACTTC. Protein product: CASKGRRSSYEQYF.